Listed here are 32 T cell receptor beta chains from one sample, sequenced in a study of blood T cell repertoires in COVID-19. Sequencing was performed with immunoSEQ multiplex PCR; in TCRdb, only in-frame clones are kept and a portion is missing. The profile shows some 130,000 clones, roughly 79% of them singletons. What was sequenced was peripheral blood. Every receptor here comes from a human donor in a cohort sampled during active COVID-19.

This chain connects TRBV25-1 to TRBJ2-7; D is possibly TRBD2 (6 bases). The CDR3 totals 14 residues. Germline CDR1 MGHDK, CDR2 SYGVNS. Trimming pared 5 bases from V and 3 bases from J, leaving 14 bases between. The CDR3 here is CASSLRGEDYEQYF. Here the CDR3 DNA reads TGTGCCAGCAGTTTGAGAGGGGAGGACTACGAGCAGTACTTC.

The chain is built from TRBV20-1 and TRBJ1-2, with 9 positions matching TRBD1. Trimming at V came to 3 bases and at J to 3 bases, leaving 5 bases not matched to a gene. This CDR3 has 14 residues. Germline CDR1 and CDR2: DFQATT and SNEGSKA (reference sequence). The CDR3 spells CSASRDREDYGYTF. CDR3 nucleotide sequence: TGCAGTGCTAGTAGGGACAGGGAGGACTATGGCTACACCTTC.

J is TRBJ1-4 and V is TRBV9; 7 bases agree with TRBD1. The trim removed 0 bases at V and 7 bases at J, leaving 3 bases unmatched. This CDR3 has 14 amino acids. The germline V gene has CDR1 SGDLS and CDR2 YYNGEE. The CDR3 spells CASSVGQGGEKLFF. The CDR3 region has the DNA TGTGCCAGCAGCGTAGGACAGGGCGGTGAAAAACTGTTTTTT.

The CDR3 DNA reads TGTGCCAGCAGTCCCACCGGGACAGGTCGATCACCCCTCCACTTT. Translating it yields CASSPTGTGRSPLHF. The rearrangement uses TRBV6-5 and TRBJ1-6; TRBD1 matches at 8 bases. There are 15 residues in the CDR3. Germline V gene lookup returns CDR1 MNHEY and CDR2 SVGAGI. V lost 5 bases and J lost 10; bases outside the gene matches: 10.

The chain is built from TRBV6-5 and TRBJ1-1; D remains unclear. Germline lookup yields CDR1 MNHEY and CDR2 SVGAGI. The CDR3 runs 11 residues. Trimming cost V 5 bases and J 3 bases, with 4 bases left between them. DNA for the CDR3: TGTGCCAGCAGTCAGGACACTGAAGCTTTCTTT. Protein product: CASSQDTEAFF.

The chain has TRBV28 and TRBJ2-1; 12 nucleotides line up with TRBD2. The germline V gene has CDR1 MDHEN and CDR2 SYDVKM. The V gene end was trimmed by 5 bases and the J gene end by 7 bases; junction bases not matched to a gene: 9. The CDR3 loop spans 16 amino acids. The CDR3 protein is CASSDPSGGAFNEQFF. CDR3 coding DNA: TGTGCCAGCAGTGACCCTAGCGGGGGGGCTTTTAATGAGCAGTTCTTC.

The chain recombines TRBV7-7 with TRBJ2-3; 11 bases match TRBD2. Losses at the gene ends were 0 bases for V and 2 bases for J; bases not matched to a gene: 4. The germline gives CDR1 SSHAT, CDR2 FNYEAQ (reference sequence). The CDR3 totals 17 residues. Here the CDR3 DNA reads TGTGCCAGCAGCTTAGCGACTAGCGGGAAGTCCACAGATACGCAGTATTTT. As protein: CASSLATSGKSTDTQYF. Full variable domain (remainder filled in from reference TRBV7-7 and TRBJ2-3): GAGVSQSPRYKVTKRGQDVTLRCDPISSHATLYWYQQALGQGPEFLTYFNYEAQPDKSGLPSDRFSAERPEGSISTLTIQRTEQRDSAMYRCASSLATSGKSTDTQYFGPGTRLTVL.

The J gene is TRBJ1-1, the V gene TRBV6-5; weak D call: TRBD1 (5 bases). Germline CDR1 is MNHEY and CDR2 is SVGAGI. There are 14 residues in the CDR3. Trimming left V 6 bases short and J 3 bases short, with 14 bases between. The CDR3 is CASRQGRTHTEAFF. The CDR3 DNA reads as TGTGCCAGCAGGCAGGGAAGGACACACACTGAAGCTTTCTTT.

The V gene is TRBV10-2, the J gene TRBJ2-2, with TRBD1 matching over 10 bases. J was trimmed by 7 bases and V by 7 bases; bases with no gene match: 15. The CDR3 runs 17 residues. Germline V lookup: CDR1 WSHSY, CDR2 SAAADI. CDR3 region: CASTRRQGAQLVGELFF. For the CDR3, the DNA is TGCGCCAGCACTCGCCGACAGGGGGCGCAACTGGTCGGGGAGCTGTTTTTT.

J is TRBJ2-7 and V is TRBV7-8; 12 nucleotides agree with TRBD2. The CDR3 is 15 residues long. With V trimmed by 7 bases and J by 2 bases, 6 bases remained unmatched. CDR1 is SGHVS and CDR2 is FQNEAQ in the germline V gene. CDR3 residues: CASIRTSGVAYEQYF. The CDR3 DNA reads TGTGCCAGCATCAGGACTAGCGGGGTAGCCTACGAGCAGTACTTC.

This chain joins TRBV7-9 and TRBJ2-1; perhaps TRBD1 as D (5 bases). The CDR3 length is 12 residues. Germline CDR1 and CDR2: SEHNR and FQNEAQ (reference sequence). Trimming removed 3 bases from V and 9 bases from J, with 9 bases in between. The CDR3 reads CASSFEDIEQFF. In nucleotides, the CDR3 is TGTGCCAGCAGCTTCGAGGACATTGAGCAGTTCTTC.

V and J are TRBV6-5 and TRBJ2-1, with D perhaps TRBD2 (6 bases). The germline V and J ends were trimmed by 8 bases and 8 bases, with 13 bases remaining between them. Germline V gene data show CDR1 as MNHEY and CDR2 as SVGAGI. The CDR3 is made up of 12 amino acids. The CDR3, as DNA: TGTGCCAGCCGGGACTTCGGCGATGAGCAGTTCTTC. Translating gives CASRDFGDEQFF.

The V and J genes are TRBV27 and TRBJ2-1; D is uncertain. Trimming removed 2 bases at V and 4 bases at J, with 12 bases between. The CDR3 consists of 15 residues. Germline CDR1 MNHEY, CDR2 SMNVEV (reference sequence). CDR3 DNA sequence: TGTGCCAGCAGTTTAGTTCCGTACACATACAATGAGCAGTTCTTC. It yields the protein CASSLVPYTYNEQFF.

CDR3 amino acids: CASTPDWGAGELFF. For the CDR3, the DNA is TGTGCCAGCACCCCGGATTGGGGGGCCGGGGAGCTGTTTTTT. This chain links TRBV6-5 with TRBJ2-2, with a tentative D call TRBD2 (6 bases). The CDR3 is made up of 14 amino acids. CDR1 is MNHEY, CDR2 SVGAGI, per germline. The germline V and J ends were trimmed by 7 bases and 6 bases, with 15 bases remaining between them.

V usage is TRBV27 and J usage is TRBJ1-3, with 9 bases that match TRBD1. CDR1 is MNHEY and CDR2 is SMNVEV in the germline V gene (reference sequence). This CDR3 spans 14 amino acids. V dropped 6 bases and J dropped 3; count of bases not matched to a gene: 3. The CDR3 protein is CASRGQGSGNTIYF. DNA of the CDR3: TGTGCCAGCAGAGGACAGGGGAGTGGAAACACCATATATTTT.

The V and J genes are TRBV28 and TRBJ1-6, with D perhaps matching TRBD1 (6 bases). The germline V and J ends were trimmed by 2 bases and 7 bases, with 12 bases remaining between them. The CDR3 length is 15 residues. Per germline, CDR1 MDHEN and CDR2 SYDVKM. The CDR3 DNA is TGTGCCAGCAGTTTACCCTACAGGGACAATTCACCCCTCCACTTT. It yields the protein CASSLPYRDNSPLHF.

V gene TRBV24-1 combines with J gene TRBJ2-1, with D possibly matching TRBD1 (5 bases). This CDR3 comprises 16 residues. Trimming left V 4 bases short and J 0 bases short, with 12 bases between. Germline V gene data show CDR1 as KGHDR and CDR2 as SFDVKD. The CDR3 reads CATSEQTASSYNEQFF. The DNA of the CDR3 is TGTGCCACCAGTGAACAGACAGCTAGCTCCTACAATGAGCAGTTCTTC.

This clone showed up just a few times. The rearrangement uses TRBV30 and TRBJ1-2, with D perhaps matching TRBD1 (6 bases). CDR1 is GTSNPN, CDR2 SVGIG, per germline (reference sequence). Trimming left V 4 bases short and J 7 bases short, with 13 bases between. This CDR3 has 12 amino acids. This CDR3 is CAWKQGWIGYTF. In nucleotides, the CDR3 is TGTGCCTGGAAGCAGGGGTGGATTGGCTACACCTTC.

The chain uses TRBV28 and TRBJ2-7, with 13 bases that match TRBD2. With 4 bases clipped from V and 4 bases from J, the junction kept 13 bases outside the gene matches. The CDR3 contains 18 residues. Germline-derived CDR1 and CDR2 are MDHEN and SYDVKM. The CDR3 is CASSSQLAGGHTLYEQYF. The DNA for the CDR3 is TGTGCCAGCAGTTCCCAACTAGCGGGGGGGCATACACTTTACGAGCAGTACTTC.

CDR3 nucleotide sequence: TGTGCCAGCAGTGAAATTTTCAGCGGGGGGGGATACGAGCAGTACTTC. Amino acids: CASSEIFSGGGYEQYF. The chain joins TRBV2 to TRBJ2-7; 10 nucleotides align to TRBD2. The CDR3 totals 16 residues. Germline CDR1 reads SNHLY; CDR2 reads FYNNEI. V shed 2 bases and J 4 bases; nucleotides not matched to a gene: 8.

This clone was seen a single time. This rearrangement joins TRBV20-1 to TRBJ2-5; D is possibly TRBD1 (5 bases). V was cut by 7 bases and J by 4 bases, with 16 bases left in between. The CDR3 has 13 amino acids. Germline V gene lookup returns CDR1 DFQATT and CDR2 SNEGSKA (reference sequence). The CDR3 region has the DNA TGCAGTGTTAGTCGACAGTTTGGAGAGACCCAGTACTTC. This gives the protein CSVSRQFGETQYF.

The J gene is TRBJ1-1, the V gene TRBV6-5; D remains ambiguous. V lost 1 base and J 1 base, leaving 7 bases between the germline ends. CDR1 is MNHEY and CDR2 is SVGAGI in the germline V gene. This CDR3 comprises 14 residues. The CDR3 DNA reads TGTGCCAGCAGTTACTTCTCGGGGAACACTGAAGCTTTCTTT. Translated, it gives CASSYFSGNTEAFF.

The gene calls are TRBV6-5 and TRBJ1-3; 8 bases are shared with TRBD1. The length of the CDR3 is 15 residues. Trimming cost V 6 bases and J 4 bases; bases outside gene matches: 8. CDR1 MNHEY and CDR2 SVGAGI come from the germline V gene. This CDR3 reads CASSFTTGAGNTIYF. CDR3 sequence (DNA): TGTGCCAGCAGCTTCACGACAGGGGCGGGAAACACCATATATTTT.

J is TRBJ1-2 and V is TRBV6-1, with no clear D. The CDR3 spans 16 residues. V gave up 2 bases and J gave up 4 bases, with 17 bases separating them. CDR1 and CDR2 from the germline V gene are MNHNS and SASEGT. CDR3 DNA: TGTGCCAGCAGTGAACGAAATCGGGGAACGGGCTATGGCTACACCTTC. Translated, it gives CASSERNRGTGYGYTF.

This clone has more than one count but fewer than ten. The CDR3 nucleotides read TGTGCCAGCAGTCCCGGGGACAGGGTTTCCTACGAGCAGTACTTC. Its protein product is CASSPGDRVSYEQYF. The chain recombines TRBV27 with TRBJ2-7, with TRBD1 matching 9 bases. V lost 5 bases to trimming and J lost 1 base; unmatched junction nucleotides: 6. The germline gives CDR1 MNHEY, CDR2 SMNVEV (reference sequence). The CDR3 length is 15 residues.

The gene calls are TRBV27 and TRBJ2-2; perhaps TRBD2 as D (6 bases). Germline CDR1 and CDR2: MNHEY and SMNVEV (reference sequence). V gave up 5 bases and J gave up 6 bases, with 13 bases separating them. The CDR3 runs 14 residues. CDR3 DNA sequence: TGTGCCAGCAGTGGCTATAGGGACTCCGGGGAGCTGTTTTTT. Its translation: CASSGYRDSGELFF.

The genes are TRBV7-9 and TRBJ1-5; weak D call: TRBD1 (5 bases). V lost 2 bases, J lost 2 bases, and 7 bases lay in between. From germline, CDR1 is SEHNR and CDR2 FQNEAQ (reference sequence). The length of the CDR3 is 14 residues. The CDR3 nucleotides are TGTGCCAGCAGCTTATTAGGGGGCAATCAGCCCCAGCATTTT. Encoded protein: CASSLLGGNQPQHF.

This clone has only a few counts. The J gene is TRBJ2-2, the V gene TRBV5-4; D uncertain. The CDR3 runs 12 residues. CDR1 is SGHNT and CDR2 is YYREEE in the germline V gene (reference sequence). V was cut by 4 bases and J by 4 bases, with 5 bases left in between. The chain's CDR3 is CASSLSTGELFF. The CDR3, as DNA: TGTGCCAGCAGCCTAAGCACCGGGGAGCTGTTTTTT.

This chain joins TRBV27 and TRBJ2-7; D is perhaps TRBD1 (6 bases). The CDR3 is 14 amino acids. Trimming pared 2 bases from V and 6 bases from J, leaving 14 bases between. CDR1 is MNHEY, CDR2 SMNVEV, per germline (reference sequence). The CDR3 reads CASSLRAGVVEQYF. CDR3 sequence (DNA): TGTGCCAGCAGTTTAAGGGCAGGGGTGGTCGAGCAGTACTTC.

This chain links TRBV9 with TRBJ1-2; TRBD1 aligns across 9 bases. The V gene's germline CDR1 is SGDLS and CDR2 YYNGEE. After removal of 4 bases from V and 4 bases from J, the junction contained 8 bases not matched to a gene. The CDR3 sequence is 15 residues long. The CDR3 region is CASSYTGGAGYGYTF. The CDR3, as DNA: TGTGCCAGCAGCTACACAGGGGGCGCGGGCTATGGCTACACCTTC.

This chain connects TRBV7-9 to TRBJ2-3; D may be TRBD2 (5 bases). The germline V gene encodes CDR1 SEHNR and CDR2 FQNEAQ (reference sequence). Trimming cost V 3 bases and J 4 bases, with 8 bases left between them. The CDR3 totals 13 residues. CDR3 amino acids: CASSLFGADTQYF. The CDR3 DNA reads as TGTGCCAGCAGCTTGTTCGGGGCAGATACGCAGTATTTT. Complete variable domain (other parts from reference TRBV7-9 and TRBJ2-3): DTGVSQNPRHKITKRGQNVTFRCDPISEHNRLYWYRQTLGQGPEFLTYFQNEAQLEKSRLLSDRFSAERPKGSFSTLEIQRTEQGDSAMYLCASSLFGADTQYFGPGTRLTVL.

The chain recombines TRBV7-2 with TRBJ2-7; TRBD2 agrees at 9 bases. The germline CDR1 and CDR2 sequences are SGHTA and FQGNSA. The CDR3 loop spans 14 amino acids. Trimming cost V 3 bases and J 1 base; bases outside gene matches: 1. The CDR3 DNA reads TGTGCCAGCAGCTTGCTAGCGGGATCCTACGAGCAGTACTTC. Translation gives CASSLLAGSYEQYF.